The clone carrying this T cell receptor beta chain was recorded a few times. Its antigen is unidentified. The sample's time point: patch test 1, 2 weeks after DPC sensitization. Described treatment: therapeutic diphenylcyclopropenone sensitization with weekly scalp DPC. Individual cDNA molecules each carried unique molecular identifiers attached by the library. TCRdb re-called the RACE reads with MiXCR, one entry per CDR3 protein. The table records over 85,000 distinct CDR3 sequences, roughly an eighth of them present only once. The source of the sample is a study of human T cells and chemical hapten exposure. Study conclusions and caveats: As the donors had alopecia, their immune response may differ from healthy people's.

The germline V and J ends were trimmed by 5 bases and 3 bases, with 20 bases remaining between them. The germline gives CDR1 DFQATT, CDR2 SNEGSKA (reference sequence). The CDR3 consists of 15 residues. The V and J genes are TRBV20-1 and TRBJ2-7; TRBD2 is a possible D gene (7 bases). The TCR originated in a woman aged 40 to 50 with alopecia areata. Some clones in this sample may be carry-over from other donors' samples. The specimen was whole blood, collected in connection with sensitization to the hapten diphenylcyclopropenone (DPC). CDR3 sequence reads: CSALGGELADYEQYF. The CDR3 DNA reads as TGCAGTGCTCTAGGGGGGGAGCTAGCGGACTACGAGCAGTACTTC.